The clone carrying this T cell receptor (beta chain) was counted a few times. Under the authors' procedure: Reference gene primer amplification in the assay estimated nucleated cell counts. Measured with immunoSEQ multiplex PCR; TCRdb has only the in-frame clones, and not every one. V and J calls and clone size are as listed in that table; D and trimming were resolved from the DNA. The repertoire includes around 26,000 clones, over 75% of them detected once, and about 2.6% sits in the top ten. The germline gives CDR1 LGHNA, CDR2 YSLEER. Trimming pared 4 bases from V and 0 bases from J, leaving 6 bases between. The CDR3 consists of 13 residues. Followed over time, Seattle patients had been enrolled while infection was active. This sample is part of a study of blood T cell repertoires in COVID-19. Study summary: Spain, Italy and the United States supplied samples that represented acute and convalescent COVID-19. T cells, B-cell-depleted T cells, or PBMCs supplied cDNA or gDNA.

The TCR comes from a woman in her 70s with COVID-19, enrolled during active disease. This chain joins TRBV4-3 and TRBJ1-1; a weak D match, TRBD1 (6 bases). Sequencing was performed on peripheral blood. CDR3 coding DNA: TGCGCCAGCAGCCGGGACATGAACACTGAAGCTTTCTTT. It codes for CASSRDMNTEAFF.